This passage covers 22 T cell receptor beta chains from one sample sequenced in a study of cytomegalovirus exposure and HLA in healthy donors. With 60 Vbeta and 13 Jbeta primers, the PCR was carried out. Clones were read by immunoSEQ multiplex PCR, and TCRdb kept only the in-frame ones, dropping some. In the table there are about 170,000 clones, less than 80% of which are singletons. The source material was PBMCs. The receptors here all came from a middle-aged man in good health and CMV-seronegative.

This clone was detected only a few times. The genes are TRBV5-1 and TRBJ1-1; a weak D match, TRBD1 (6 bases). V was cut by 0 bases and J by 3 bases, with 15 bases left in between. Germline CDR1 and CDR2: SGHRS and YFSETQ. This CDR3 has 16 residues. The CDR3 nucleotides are TGCGCCAGCAGCTTGGATCCAGGGAACAGGGACACTGAAGCTTTCTTT. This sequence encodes CASSLDPGNRDTEAFF.

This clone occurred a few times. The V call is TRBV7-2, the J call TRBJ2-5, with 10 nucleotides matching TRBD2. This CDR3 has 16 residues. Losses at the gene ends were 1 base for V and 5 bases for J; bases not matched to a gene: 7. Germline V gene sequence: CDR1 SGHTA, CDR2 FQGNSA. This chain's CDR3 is CASSLEASGSGETQYF. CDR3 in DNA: TGTGCCAGCAGCTTAGAGGCTAGCGGGAGTGGGGAGACCCAGTACTTC. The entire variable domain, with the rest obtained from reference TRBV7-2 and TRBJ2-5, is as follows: GAGVSQSPSNKVTEKGKDVELRCDPISGHTALYWYRQSLGQGLEFLIYFQGNSAPDKSGLPSDRFSAERTGGSVSTLTIQRTQQEDSAVYLCASSLEASGSGETQYFGPGTRLLVL.

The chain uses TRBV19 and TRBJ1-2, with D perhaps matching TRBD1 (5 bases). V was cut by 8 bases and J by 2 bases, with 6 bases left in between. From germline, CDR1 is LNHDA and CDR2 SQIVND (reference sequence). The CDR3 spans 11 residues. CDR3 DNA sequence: TGTGCCAGTGGACAAAACTATGGCTACACCTTC. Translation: CASGQNYGYTF.

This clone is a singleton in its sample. CDR3 sequence reads: CASSAITDWRNTIYF. The CDR3 coding sequence is TGTGCCAGCAGCGCCATTACAGATTGGAGGAACACCATATATTTT. The V call is TRBV4-2, the J call TRBJ1-3; unclear D gene. Trimming cost V 5 bases and J 7 bases, with 18 bases left between them. Looked up from germline, CDR1 is LGHNA and CDR2 is YNFKEQ. The CDR3 is 15 residues long.

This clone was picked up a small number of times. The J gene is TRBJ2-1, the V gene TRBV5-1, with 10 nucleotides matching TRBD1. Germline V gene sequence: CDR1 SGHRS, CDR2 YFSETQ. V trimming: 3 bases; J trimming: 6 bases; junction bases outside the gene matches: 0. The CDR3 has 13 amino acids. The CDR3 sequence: CASSWTGGNEQFF. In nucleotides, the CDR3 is TGCGCCAGCAGCTGGACAGGGGGCAATGAGCAGTTCTTC.

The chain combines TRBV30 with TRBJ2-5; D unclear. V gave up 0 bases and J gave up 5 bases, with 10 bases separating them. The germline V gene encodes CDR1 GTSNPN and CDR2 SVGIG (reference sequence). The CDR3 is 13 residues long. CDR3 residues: CAWSVARYETQYF. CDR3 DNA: TGTGCCTGGAGTGTAGCGAGGTACGAGACCCAGTACTTC.

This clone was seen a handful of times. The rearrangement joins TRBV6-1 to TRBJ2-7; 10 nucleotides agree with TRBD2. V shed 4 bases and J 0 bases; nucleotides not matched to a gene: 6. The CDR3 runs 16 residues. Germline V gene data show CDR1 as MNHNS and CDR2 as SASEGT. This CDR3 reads CASSALAGVTSYEQYF. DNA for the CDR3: TGTGCCAGCAGTGCGCTAGCGGGGGTTACCTCCTACGAGCAGTACTTC.

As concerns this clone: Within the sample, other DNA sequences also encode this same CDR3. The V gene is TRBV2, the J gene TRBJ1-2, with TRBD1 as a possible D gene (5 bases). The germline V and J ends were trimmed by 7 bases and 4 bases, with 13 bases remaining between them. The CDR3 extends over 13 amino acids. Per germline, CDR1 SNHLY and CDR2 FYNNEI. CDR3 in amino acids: CASTGQSSYGYTF. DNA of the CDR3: TGTGCCAGCACAGGGCAAAGTAGCTATGGCTACACCTTC.

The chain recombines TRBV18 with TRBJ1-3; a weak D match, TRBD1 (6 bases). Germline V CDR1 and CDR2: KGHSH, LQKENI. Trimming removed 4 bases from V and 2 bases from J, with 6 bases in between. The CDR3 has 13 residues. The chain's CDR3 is CASSQGAGNTIYF. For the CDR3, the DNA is TGTGCCAGCTCACAGGGGGCTGGAAACACCATATATTTT.

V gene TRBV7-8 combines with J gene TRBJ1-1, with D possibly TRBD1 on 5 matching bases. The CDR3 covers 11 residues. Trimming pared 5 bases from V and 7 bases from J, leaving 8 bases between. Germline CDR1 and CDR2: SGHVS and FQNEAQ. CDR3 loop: CASSPRVEAFF. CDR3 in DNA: TGTGCCAGCAGCCCCAGGGTTGAAGCTTTCTTT.

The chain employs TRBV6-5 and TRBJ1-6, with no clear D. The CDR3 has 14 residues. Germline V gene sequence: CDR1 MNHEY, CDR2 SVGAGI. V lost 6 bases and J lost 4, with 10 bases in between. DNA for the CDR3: TGTGCCAGCAGGTCCCAGGATTATAATTCACCCCTCCACTTT. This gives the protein CASRSQDYNSPLHF.

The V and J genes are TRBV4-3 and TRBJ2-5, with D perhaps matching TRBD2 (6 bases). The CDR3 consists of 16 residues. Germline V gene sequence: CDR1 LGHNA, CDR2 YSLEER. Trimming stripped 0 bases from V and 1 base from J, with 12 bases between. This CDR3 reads CASSQDLWRAQETQYF. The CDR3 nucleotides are TGCGCCAGCAGCCAAGATCTCTGGAGGGCCCAAGAGACCCAGTACTTC.

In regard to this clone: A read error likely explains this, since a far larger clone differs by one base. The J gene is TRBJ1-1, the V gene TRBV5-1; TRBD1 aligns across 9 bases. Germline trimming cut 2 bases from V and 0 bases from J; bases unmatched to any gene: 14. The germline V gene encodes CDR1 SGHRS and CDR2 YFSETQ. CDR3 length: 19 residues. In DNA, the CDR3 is TGCGCCAGCAGCTTAGGTGGGACAGGGTATAGGCCTATGAACACTGAAGCTTTCTTT. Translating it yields CASSLGGTGYRPMNTEAFF. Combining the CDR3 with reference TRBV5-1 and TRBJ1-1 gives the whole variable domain KAGVTQTPRYLIKTRGQQVTLSCSPISGHRSVSWYQQTPGQGLQFLFEYFSETQRNKGNFPGRFSGRQFSNSRSEMNVSTLELGDSALYLCASSLGGTGYRPMNTEAFFGQGTRLTVV.

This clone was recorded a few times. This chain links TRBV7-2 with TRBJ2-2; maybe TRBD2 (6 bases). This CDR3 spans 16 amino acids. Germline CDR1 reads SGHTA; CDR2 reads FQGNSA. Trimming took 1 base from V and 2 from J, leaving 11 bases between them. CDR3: CASSLDSGLNTGELFF. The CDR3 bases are TGTGCCAGCAGCTTAGATAGCGGACTCAACACCGGGGAGCTGTTTTTT.

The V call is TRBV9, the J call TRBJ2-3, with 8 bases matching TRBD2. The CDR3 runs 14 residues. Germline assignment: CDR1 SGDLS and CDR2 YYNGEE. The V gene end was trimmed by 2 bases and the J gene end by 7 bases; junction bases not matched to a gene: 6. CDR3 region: CASSVASGSYTQYF. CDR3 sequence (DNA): TGTGCCAGCAGCGTGGCTAGCGGGTCTTATACGCAGTATTTT.

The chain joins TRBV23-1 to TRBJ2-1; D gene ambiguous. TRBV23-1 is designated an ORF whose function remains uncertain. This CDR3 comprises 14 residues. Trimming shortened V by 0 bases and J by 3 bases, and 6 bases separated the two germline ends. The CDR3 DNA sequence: TGCGCCAGCAGTCAATCTCCCAGCTACAATGAGCAGTTCTTC. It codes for CASSQSPSYNEQFF.

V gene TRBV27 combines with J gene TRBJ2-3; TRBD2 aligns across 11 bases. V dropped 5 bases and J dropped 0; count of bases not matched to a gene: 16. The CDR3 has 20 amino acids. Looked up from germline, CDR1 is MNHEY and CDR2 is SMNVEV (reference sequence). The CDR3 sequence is CASSTPLGTSGRSSTDTQYF. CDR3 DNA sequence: TGTGCCAGCAGTACTCCCCTTGGGACTAGCGGTCGATCTAGCACAGATACGCAGTATTTT.

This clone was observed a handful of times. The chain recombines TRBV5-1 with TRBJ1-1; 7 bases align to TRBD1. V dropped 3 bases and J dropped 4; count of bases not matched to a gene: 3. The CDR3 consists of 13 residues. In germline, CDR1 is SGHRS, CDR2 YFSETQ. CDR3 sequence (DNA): TGCGCCAGCAGCTCGACAGGGACCACTGAAGCTTTCTTT. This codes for CASSSTGTTEAFF.

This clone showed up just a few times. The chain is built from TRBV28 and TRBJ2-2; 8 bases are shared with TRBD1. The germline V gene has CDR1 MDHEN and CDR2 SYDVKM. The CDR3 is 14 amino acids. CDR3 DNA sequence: TGTGCGATAGGGGGGACAGGGAACACCGGGGAGCTGTTTTTT. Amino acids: CAIGGTGNTGELFF.

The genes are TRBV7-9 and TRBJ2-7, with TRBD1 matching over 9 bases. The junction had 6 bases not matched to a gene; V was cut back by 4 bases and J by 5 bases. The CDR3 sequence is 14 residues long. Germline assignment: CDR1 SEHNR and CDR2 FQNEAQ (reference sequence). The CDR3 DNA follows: TGTGCCAGCAGCTCCCGGGACAGGGTCCACGAGCAGTACTTC. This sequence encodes CASSSRDRVHEQYF.

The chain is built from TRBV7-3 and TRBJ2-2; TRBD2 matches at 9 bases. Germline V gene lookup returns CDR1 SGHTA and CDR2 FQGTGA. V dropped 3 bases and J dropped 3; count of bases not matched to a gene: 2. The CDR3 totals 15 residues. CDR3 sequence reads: CASSFLAGYTGELFF. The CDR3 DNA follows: TGTGCCAGCAGCTTTCTAGCGGGGTACACCGGGGAGCTGTTTTTT.

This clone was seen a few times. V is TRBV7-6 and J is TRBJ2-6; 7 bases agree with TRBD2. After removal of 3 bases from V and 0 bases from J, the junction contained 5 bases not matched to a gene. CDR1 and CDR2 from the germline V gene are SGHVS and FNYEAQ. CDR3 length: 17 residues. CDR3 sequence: CASSFLGGSSGANVLTF. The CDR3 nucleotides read TGTGCCAGCAGCTTCCTCGGCGGGAGCTCTGGGGCCAACGTCCTGACTTTC.